The present TCR beta chain was sequenced within a study of blood T cell repertoires in COVID-19. TCRdb's copy holds only in-frame clones and misses some; the assay was immunoSEQ multiplex PCR. The sample has some 150,000 clones, approximately 80% seen once. The CDR3 consists of 18 residues. Trimming removed 1 base from V and 1 base from J; junction bases left unmatched: 9. Germline V gives CDR1 SGHTA, CDR2 FQGTGA. The sequenced sample consisted of peripheral blood. This chain joins TRBV7-3 and TRBJ2-1; 8 nucleotides agree with TRBD2. This receptor was taken from a man between 65 and 79 years old with acute or convalescent COVID-19. CDR3 residues: CASSLNPAGASSYNEQFF. CDR3 bases: TGTGCCAGCAGCTTAAATCCAGCGGGGGCTTCATCCTACAATGAGCAGTTCTTC.